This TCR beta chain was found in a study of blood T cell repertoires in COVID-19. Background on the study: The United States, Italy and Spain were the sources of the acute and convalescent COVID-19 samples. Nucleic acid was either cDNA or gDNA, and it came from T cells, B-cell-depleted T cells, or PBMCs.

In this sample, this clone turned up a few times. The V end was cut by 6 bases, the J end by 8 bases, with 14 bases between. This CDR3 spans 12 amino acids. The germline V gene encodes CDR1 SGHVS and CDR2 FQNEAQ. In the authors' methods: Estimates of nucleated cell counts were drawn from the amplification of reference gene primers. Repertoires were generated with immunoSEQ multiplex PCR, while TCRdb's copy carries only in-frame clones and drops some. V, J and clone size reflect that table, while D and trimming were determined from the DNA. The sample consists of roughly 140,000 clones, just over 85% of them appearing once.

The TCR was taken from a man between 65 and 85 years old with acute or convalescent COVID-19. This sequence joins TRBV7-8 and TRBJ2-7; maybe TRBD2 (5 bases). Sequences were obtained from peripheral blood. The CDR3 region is CASSPLRAKQYF. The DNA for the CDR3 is TGTGCCAGCAGTCCGCTGCGGGCCAAGCAGTACTTC.